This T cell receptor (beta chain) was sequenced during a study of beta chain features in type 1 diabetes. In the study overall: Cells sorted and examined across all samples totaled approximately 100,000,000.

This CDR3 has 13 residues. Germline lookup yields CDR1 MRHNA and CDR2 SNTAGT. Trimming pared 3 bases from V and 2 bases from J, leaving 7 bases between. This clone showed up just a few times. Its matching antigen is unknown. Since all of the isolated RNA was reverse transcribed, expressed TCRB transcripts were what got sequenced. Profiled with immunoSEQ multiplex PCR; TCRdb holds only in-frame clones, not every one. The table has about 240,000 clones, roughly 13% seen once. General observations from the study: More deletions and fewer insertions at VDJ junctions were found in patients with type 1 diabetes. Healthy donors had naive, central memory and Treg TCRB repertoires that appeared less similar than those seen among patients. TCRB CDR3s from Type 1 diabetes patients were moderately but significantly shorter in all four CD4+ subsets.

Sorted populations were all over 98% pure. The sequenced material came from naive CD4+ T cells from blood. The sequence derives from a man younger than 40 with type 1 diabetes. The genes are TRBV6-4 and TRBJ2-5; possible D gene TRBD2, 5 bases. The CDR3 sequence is CASSETGQETQYF. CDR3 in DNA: TGTGCCAGCAGTGAGACGGGGCAAGAGACCCAGTACTTC.